This T cell receptor (beta chain) was sequenced for a study of OX40 agonist ivuxolimab in advanced cancers. Study summary: The patients got ivuxolimab, which is an agonistic anti-OX40 (CD134) antibody. Partial responses were achieved by three patients, one with hepatocellular carcinoma and two with cutaneous melanoma.

Assay: immunoSEQ multiplex PCR; the TCRdb copy retains only in-frame clones and omits some. The sample consists of 65,000 to 70,000 clones, about nine tenths of them appearing once. The V gene lost 4 bases and the J gene lost 1 base, with 13 bases spanning the gap. The germline V gene has CDR1 MDHEN and CDR2 SYDVKM. The CDR3 loop spans 15 amino acids. The study, taken as a whole, reports: The average count of expanded clones was higher among CD8+ T cells than among CD4+.

At cycle 4 day 1, cycle 7 day 1, and baseline, blood was sampled. Of note for this clone: Its target is unknown.

This receptor was taken from an adult with an advanced solid tumor such as melanoma, head and neck, liver or kidney cancer. This rearrangement joins TRBV28 to TRBJ1-1, with D uncertain. The material was CD4+ or CD8+ T cells sorted from blood, obtained in a trial of the OX40 agonist ivuxolimab. CDR3: CASSSAAIRNTEAFF. The CDR3 DNA reads as TGTGCCAGCAGTTCGGCAGCAATAAGGAACACTGAAGCTTTCTTT.